This T cell receptor (beta chain) derives from a study of response to subunit inactivated influenza vaccine. A single record per CDR3 protein comes from TCRdb applying MiXCR to the RT-PCR reads. The sample lists around 570,000 distinct CDR3 sequences, around 8% occurring once. With regard to this clonotype: No antigen is known for it.

Overall study findings and caveats: New T cells are recruited in small numbers by each seasonal influenza vaccination, according to the authors' suggestion.

Germline CDR1 is DFQATT and CDR2 is SNEGSKA (reference sequence). The CDR3 is 17 amino acids. J gave up 0 bases and V 6 bases, and 10 bases lay outside the gene matches. Material: PBMCs from blood, obtained less than 30 months after vaccination. The receptor was derived from a man aged 50 to 75 who received an inactivated influenza vaccine. The chain recombines TRBV20-1 with TRBJ2-2; 10 positions agree with TRBD2. CDR3 DNA sequence: TGCAGTGCGACTGGGTTAGCGGGGGGTCCGAACACCGGGGAGCTGTTTTTT. This codes for CSATGLAGGPNTGELFF.